These T cell receptor beta chains were read from a single sample in a study of T cell responses to AZD1222 COVID-19 vaccine. Data came from immunoSEQ multiplex PCR; TCRdb stores just in-frame clones and leaves some out. In the table there are roughly 200,000 clones, roughly 92% of which are singletons. Sequenced material: peripheral blood, taken 28 days after the second AZD1222 dose. All receptors come from an adult who received the AZD1222 COVID-19 vaccine. Both conserved end residues are part of each CDR3. The D gene is left open where the match is weak. Clone sizes are given selectively: once, few, many, or a class where the clone is expanded.

CDR3 length	J gene	V gene	D gene	clone size	CDR3 DNA	CDR3 protein
16	TRBJ1-1	TRBV6-5	NA	NA	TGTGCCAGCAGTTCACAGGGAGGCTCACTCACGACTGAAGCTTTCTTT	CASSSQGGSLTTEAFF
18	TRBJ2-5	TRBV5-1	TRBD2	NA	TGCGCCAGCAGCCGTCCCGGGACTAGCGGGGGGGCCGGAGAGACCCAGTACTTC	CASSRPGTSGGAGETQYF
16	TRBJ2-3	TRBV4-1	TRBD1	NA	TGCGCCAGCAGCCAAGGGACAGGGGTGAGAACAGATACGCAGTATTTT	CASSQGTGVRTDTQYF
15	TRBJ2-3	TRBV2	TRBD2	NA	TGTGCCAGCAGTGAGAGCGGGGGGCCACCAGATACGCAGTATTTT	CASSESGGPPDTQYF
15	TRBJ2-7	TRBV18	TRBD1	NA	TGTGCCAGCTCACAACCGGGACAGGGAGACTACGAGCAGTACTTC	CASSQPGQGDYEQYF
17	TRBJ2-3	TRBV7-9	TRBD1	NA	TGTGCCAGCAGCTTGCGGAGGGACAGGGGATATGTAGATACGCAGTATTTT	CASSLRRDRGYVDTQYF
13	TRBJ1-4	TRBV7-2	NA	NA	TGTGCCAGCAGCCGGGGTACGTTTGAAAAACTGTTTTTT	CASSRGTFEKLFF
14	TRBJ1-1	TRBV19	NA	NA	TGTGCCAGTAGTATAACGGGGTTGGGCACTGAAGCTTTCTTT	CASSITGLGTEAFF
13	TRBJ1-1	TRBV30	NA	NA	TGTGCCTGGAGCACAGGGCTAAACACTGAAGCTTTCTTT	CAWSTGLNTEAFF
14	TRBJ2-3	TRBV4-1	NA	once	TGCGCCAGCAGCTTACGACAGGTAACAGATACGCAGTATTTT	CASSLRQVTDTQYF
13	TRBJ1-4	TRBV6-5	NA	once	TGTGCCAGCGCAGGGTCAACTAATGAAAAACTGTTTTTT	CASAGSTNEKLFF
16	TRBJ2-7	TRBV5-5	TRBD2	NA	TGTGCCAGCAGCTTCCTTGGCGGGAGGGCCAGTTACGAGCAGTACTTC	CASSFLGGRASYEQYF
14	TRBJ2-7	TRBV18	NA	NA	TGTGCCAGCTCACCCCAGGACAACCTCCCTGAGCAGTACTTC	CASSPQDNLPEQYF
16	TRBJ1-5	TRBV4-1	NA	once	TGCGCCAGCAGCCAAGTGGGAAGGGCGCGGAATCAGCCCCAGCATTTT	CASSQVGRARNQPQHF
12	TRBJ2-7	TRBV12-3/TRBV12-4	NA	NA	TGTGCCAGCAGTTTTGCGGGTTACGAGCAGTACTTC	CASSFAGYEQYF
14	TRBJ1-2	TRBV6-5	NA	NA	TGTGCCAGCAGTCCCCGGGGGGGCAGATATGGCTACACCTTC	CASSPRGGRYGYTF
14	TRBJ2-5	TRBV7-9	NA	NA	TGTGCCACCCTGAAGGGAGTAAGGGAAGAGACCCAGTACTTC	CATLKGVREETQYF
10	TRBJ1-1	TRBV29-1	NA	NA	TGCAGCGTGACGCGGGGGGATGCTTTCTTT	CSVTRGDAFF
17	TRBJ2-3	TRBV18	NA	NA	TGTGCCAGCTCACCCCCCGGATCGGGACGGAGGACAGATACGCAGTATTTT	CASSPPGSGRRTDTQYF
14	TRBJ2-1	TRBV19	TRBD2	NA	TGTGCCAGTAAGACGGGGGGAGCTTACAATGAGCAGTTCTTC	CASKTGGAYNEQFF
15	TRBJ1-1	TRBV6-5	NA	once	TGTGCCAGCAGTCACACGCTCGCAGGGAACACTGAAGCTTTCTTT	CASSHTLAGNTEAFF
13	TRBJ1-2	TRBV7-9	NA	NA	TGTGCCAGCAGCTTCTCGGGGGAGAGTGGCTACACCTTC	CASSFSGESGYTF
15	TRBJ2-5	TRBV18	NA	NA	TGTGCCAGCTCACCTCTTTTGAGGTCCCAAGAGACCCAGTACTTC	CASSPLLRSQETQYF